This TCR beta chain was retrieved from a study of blood T cell repertoires in COVID-19. Recruitment covered under 25 US areas and drew participants whose ages spanned about 18 to 89 years. As originally analysed: Amplification of reference gene primers provided the estimated nucleated cell counts. Profiled with immunoSEQ multiplex PCR; TCRdb holds only in-frame clones, not every one. That table furnishes V, J and clone size, whereas the DNA furnished D and trimming. The sample carries about 430,000 clones, about 88% recorded once. The clonotype originates from a woman between 18 and 30 years old who had been exposed to COVID-19. The specimen was PBMCs or T cells enriched from blood (not recorded which).

CDR3 protein: CASSFDPGGNSYNEQFF. The CDR3 coding sequence is TGTGCCAGCAGCTTCGATCCGGGAGGCAACTCCTACAATGAGCAGTTCTTC. The J gene is TRBJ2-1, the V gene TRBV13; 7 nucleotides align to TRBD2. From germline, CDR1 is PRHDT and CDR2 FYEKMQ (reference sequence). This CDR3 comprises 17 residues. V lost 3 bases to trimming and J lost 0 bases; unmatched junction nucleotides: 8.